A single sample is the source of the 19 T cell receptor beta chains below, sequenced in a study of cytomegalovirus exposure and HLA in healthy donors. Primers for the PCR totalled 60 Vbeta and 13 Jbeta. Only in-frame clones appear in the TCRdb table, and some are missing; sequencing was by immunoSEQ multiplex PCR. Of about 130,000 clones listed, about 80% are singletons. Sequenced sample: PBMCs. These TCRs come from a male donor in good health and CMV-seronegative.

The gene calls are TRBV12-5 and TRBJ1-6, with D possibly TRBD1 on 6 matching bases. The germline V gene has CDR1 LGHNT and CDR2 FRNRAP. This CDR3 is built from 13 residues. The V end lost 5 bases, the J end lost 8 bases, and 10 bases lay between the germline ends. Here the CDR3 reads CASGQTGDSPLHF. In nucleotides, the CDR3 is TGTGCTAGTGGTCAGACAGGTGATTCACCCCTCCACTTT. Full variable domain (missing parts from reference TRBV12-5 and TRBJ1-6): DARVTQTPRHKVTEMGQEVTMRCQPILGHNTVFWYRQTMMQGLELLAYFRNRAPLDDSGMPKDRFSAEMPDATLATLKIQPSEPRDSAVYFCASGQTGDSPLHFGNGTRLTVT.

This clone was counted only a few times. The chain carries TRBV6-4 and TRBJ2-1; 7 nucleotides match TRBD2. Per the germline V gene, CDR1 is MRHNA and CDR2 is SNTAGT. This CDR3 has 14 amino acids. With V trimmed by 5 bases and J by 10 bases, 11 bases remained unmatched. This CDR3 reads CASSPGEGPLEQFF. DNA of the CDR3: TGTGCCAGCAGTCCCGGGGAGGGCCCTCTGGAGCAGTTCTTC.

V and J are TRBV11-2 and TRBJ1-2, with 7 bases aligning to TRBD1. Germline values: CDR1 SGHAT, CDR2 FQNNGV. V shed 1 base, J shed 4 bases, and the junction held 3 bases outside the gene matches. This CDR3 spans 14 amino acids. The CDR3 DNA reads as TGTGCCAGCAGCTTAGGAGGACAGGCCTATGGCTACACCTTC. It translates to CASSLGGQAYGYTF.

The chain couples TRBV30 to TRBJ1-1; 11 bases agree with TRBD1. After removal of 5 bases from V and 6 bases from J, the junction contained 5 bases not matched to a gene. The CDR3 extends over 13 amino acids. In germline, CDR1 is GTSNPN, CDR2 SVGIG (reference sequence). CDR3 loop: CAWFGTGGAEAFF. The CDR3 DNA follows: TGTGCCTGGTTTGGGACAGGGGGGGCTGAAGCTTTCTTT.

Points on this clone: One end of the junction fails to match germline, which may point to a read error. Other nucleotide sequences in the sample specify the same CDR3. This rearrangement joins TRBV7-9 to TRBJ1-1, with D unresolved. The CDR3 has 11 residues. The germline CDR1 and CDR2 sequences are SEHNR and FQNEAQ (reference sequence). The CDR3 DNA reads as TGTTCCAGCAGCCTTAACACTGAAGCTTTCTTT. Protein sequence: CSSSLNTEAFF.

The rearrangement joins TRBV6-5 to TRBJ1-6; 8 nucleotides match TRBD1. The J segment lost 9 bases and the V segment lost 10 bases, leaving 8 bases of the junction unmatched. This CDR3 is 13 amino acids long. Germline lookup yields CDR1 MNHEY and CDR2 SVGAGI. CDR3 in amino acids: CATLGQGSSPLHF. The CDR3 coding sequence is TGTGCCACCCTAGGACAGGGTTCTTCACCCCTCCACTTT.

The CDR3 DNA is TGCGCCAGCAGCTACGATGTAGGGCCGGGAGGCTACGAGCAGTACTTC. Amino acid sequence: CASSYDVGPGGYEQYF. The chain recombines TRBV5-1 with TRBJ2-7; 7 nucleotides agree with TRBD2. The CDR3 has 16 amino acids. The V gene's germline CDR1 is SGHRS and CDR2 YFSETQ. V was pared by 3 bases and J by 3 bases, with 12 bases of the junction left unmatched.

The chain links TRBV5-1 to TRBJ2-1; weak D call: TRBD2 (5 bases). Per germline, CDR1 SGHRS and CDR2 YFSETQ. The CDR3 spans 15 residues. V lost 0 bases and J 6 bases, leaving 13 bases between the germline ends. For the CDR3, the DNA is TGCGCCAGCAGCTTGGCCTCCCTAGGAGGCAATGAGCAGTTCTTC. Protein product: CASSLASLGGNEQFF.

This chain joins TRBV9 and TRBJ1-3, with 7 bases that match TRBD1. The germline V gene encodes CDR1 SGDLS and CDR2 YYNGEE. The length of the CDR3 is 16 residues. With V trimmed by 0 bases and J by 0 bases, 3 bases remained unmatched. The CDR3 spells CASSVGGQSSGNTIYF. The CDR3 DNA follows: TGTGCCAGCAGCGTAGGGGGACAGTCCTCTGGAAACACCATATATTTT.

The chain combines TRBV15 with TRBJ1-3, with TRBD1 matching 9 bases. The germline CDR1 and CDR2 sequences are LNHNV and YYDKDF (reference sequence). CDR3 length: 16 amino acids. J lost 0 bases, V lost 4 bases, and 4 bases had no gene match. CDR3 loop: CATSTGTGTSGNTIYF. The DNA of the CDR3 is TGTGCCACCAGCACAGGGACAGGGACCTCTGGAAACACCATATATTTT. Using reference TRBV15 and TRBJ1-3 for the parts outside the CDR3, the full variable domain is DAMVIQNPRYQVTQFGKPVTLSCSQTLNHNVMYWYQQKSSQAPKLLFHYYDKDFNNEADTPDNFQSRRPNTSFCFLDIRSPGLGDTAMYLCATSTGTGTSGNTIYFGEGSWLTVV.

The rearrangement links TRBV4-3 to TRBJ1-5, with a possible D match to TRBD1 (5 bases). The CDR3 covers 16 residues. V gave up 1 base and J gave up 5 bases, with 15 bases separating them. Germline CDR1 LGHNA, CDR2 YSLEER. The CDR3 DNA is TGCGCCAGCAGCCAAGTTCTTAGGCAGGGCGATCAGCCCCAGCATTTT. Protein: CASSQVLRQGDQPQHF.

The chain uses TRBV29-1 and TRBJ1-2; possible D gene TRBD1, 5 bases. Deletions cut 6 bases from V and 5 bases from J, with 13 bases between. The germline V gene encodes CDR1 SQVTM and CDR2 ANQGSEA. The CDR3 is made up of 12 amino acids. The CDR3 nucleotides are TGCAGCGTGCAGGGTATAGGTTATGGCTACACCTTC. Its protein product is CSVQGIGYGYTF.

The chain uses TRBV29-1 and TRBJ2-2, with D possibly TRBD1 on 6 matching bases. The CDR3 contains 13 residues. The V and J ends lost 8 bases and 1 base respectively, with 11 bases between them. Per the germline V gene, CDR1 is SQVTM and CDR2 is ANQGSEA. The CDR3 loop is CSINRENTGELFF. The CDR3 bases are TGCAGCATAAACAGGGAGAACACCGGGGAGCTGTTTTTT.

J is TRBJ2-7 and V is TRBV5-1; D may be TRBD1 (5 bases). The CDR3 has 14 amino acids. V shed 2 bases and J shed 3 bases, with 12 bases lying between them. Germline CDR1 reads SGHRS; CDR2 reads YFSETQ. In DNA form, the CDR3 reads TGCGCCAGCAGCTTTGACAGCTTGAGCTACGAGCAGTACTTC. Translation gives CASSFDSLSYEQYF. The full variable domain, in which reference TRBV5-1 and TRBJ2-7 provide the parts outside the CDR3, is KAGVTQTPRYLIKTRGQQVTLSCSPISGHRSVSWYQQTPGQGLQFLFEYFSETQRNKGNFPGRFSGRQFSNSRSEMNVSTLELGDSALYLCASSFDSLSYEQYFGPGTRLTVT.

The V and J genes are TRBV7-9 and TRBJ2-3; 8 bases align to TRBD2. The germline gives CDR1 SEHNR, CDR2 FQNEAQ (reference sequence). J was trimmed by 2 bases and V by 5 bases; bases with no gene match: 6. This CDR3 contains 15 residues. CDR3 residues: CASSPGLASTDTQYF. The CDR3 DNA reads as TGTGCCAGCAGCCCAGGACTAGCTTCCACAGATACGCAGTATTTT.

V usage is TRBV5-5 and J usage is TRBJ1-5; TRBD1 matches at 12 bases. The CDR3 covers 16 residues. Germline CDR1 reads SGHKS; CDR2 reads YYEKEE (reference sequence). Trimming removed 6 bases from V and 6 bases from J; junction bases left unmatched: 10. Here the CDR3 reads CASTLGGQGAGQPQHF. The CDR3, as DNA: TGTGCCAGCACCCTAGGGGGACAGGGGGCAGGTCAGCCCCAGCATTTT.

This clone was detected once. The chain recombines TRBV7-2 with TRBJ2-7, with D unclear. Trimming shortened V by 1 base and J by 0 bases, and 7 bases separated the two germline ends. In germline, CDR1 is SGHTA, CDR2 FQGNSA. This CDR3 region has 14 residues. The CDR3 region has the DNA TGTGCCAGCAGCTTAGTGGCTTTCTCCTACGAGCAGTACTTC. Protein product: CASSLVAFSYEQYF.

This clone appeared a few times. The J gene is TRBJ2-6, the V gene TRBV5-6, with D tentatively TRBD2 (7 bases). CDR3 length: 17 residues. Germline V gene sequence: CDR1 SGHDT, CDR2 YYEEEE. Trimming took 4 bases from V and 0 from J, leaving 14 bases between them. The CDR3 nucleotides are TGTGCCAGCAGCGGAGGGGGGGGTCTCTCTGGGGCCAACGTCCTGACTTTC. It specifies CASSGGGGLSGANVLTF.

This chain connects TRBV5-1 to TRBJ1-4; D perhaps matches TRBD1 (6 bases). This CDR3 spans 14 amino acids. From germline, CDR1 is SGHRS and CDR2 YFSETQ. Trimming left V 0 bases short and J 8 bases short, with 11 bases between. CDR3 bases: TGCGCCAGCAGCTTGGATCGAAGGGGGGAAAAACTGTTTTTT. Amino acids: CASSLDRRGEKLFF.